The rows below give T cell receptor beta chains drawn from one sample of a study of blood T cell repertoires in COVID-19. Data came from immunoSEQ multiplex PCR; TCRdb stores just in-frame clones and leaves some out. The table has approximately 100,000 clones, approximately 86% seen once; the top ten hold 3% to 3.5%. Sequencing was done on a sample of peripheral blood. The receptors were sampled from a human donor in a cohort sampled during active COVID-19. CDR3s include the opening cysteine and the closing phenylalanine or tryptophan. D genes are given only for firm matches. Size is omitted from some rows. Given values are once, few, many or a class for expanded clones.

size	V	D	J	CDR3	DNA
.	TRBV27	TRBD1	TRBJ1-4	CASSHRGSVGKLFF	TGTGCCAGCAGCCACAGGGGGTCGGTCGGAAAACTGTTTTTT
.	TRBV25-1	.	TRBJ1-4	CASSGRGVEKLFF	TGTGCCAGCAGTGGCAGGGGTGTTGAAAAACTGTTTTTT
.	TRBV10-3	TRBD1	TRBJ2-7	CAASRDRDSLGQYF	TGTGCCGCCTCCCGGGACAGGGATTCACTGGGGCAGTACTTC
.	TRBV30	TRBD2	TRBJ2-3	CAWSVLTSVADTQYF	TGTGCCTGGAGTGTACTGACTAGCGTCGCAGATACGCAGTATTTT
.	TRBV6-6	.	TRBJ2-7	CASSYSRVTTYEQYF	TGTGCCAGCAGTTACTCGAGGGTCACAACCTACGAGCAGTACTTC
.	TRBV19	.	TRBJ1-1	CASSYQETLNTEAFF	TGTGCCAGTAGCTACCAGGAAACCTTGAACACTGAAGCTTTCTTT
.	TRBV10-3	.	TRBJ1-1	CAISESGGSGENTEAFF	TGTGCCATCAGTGAGTCGGGGGGTTCGGGGGAGAACACTGAAGCTTTCTTT
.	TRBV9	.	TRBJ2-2	CASSGSNTGELFF	TGTGCCAGCAGCGGGAGTAACACCGGGGAGCTGTTTTTT
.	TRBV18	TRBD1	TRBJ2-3	CASSPPGTGSTDTQYF	TGTGCCAGCTCACCACCCGGGACAGGGTCCACAGATACGCAGTATTTT
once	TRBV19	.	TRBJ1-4	CASSISTGSVYEKLFF	TGTGCCAGTAGTATCTCCACAGGTTCTGTCTATGAAAAACTGTTTTTT
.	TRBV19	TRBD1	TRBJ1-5	CASSISKGGHQPQHF	TGTGCCAGTAGTATAAGCAAAGGGGGCCATCAGCCCCAGCATTTT
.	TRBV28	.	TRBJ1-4	CASSLRPAGPNEKLFF	TGTGCCAGCAGTTTAAGGCCAGCGGGGCCCAATGAAAAACTGTTTTTT
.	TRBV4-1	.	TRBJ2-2	CASSLIWGLTGELFF	TGCGCCAGCAGCCTAATATGGGGACTCACCGGGGAGCTGTTTTTT
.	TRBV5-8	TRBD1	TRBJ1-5	CASSPGQGWNQPQHF	TGTGCCAGCAGCCCCGGACAGGGCTGGAATCAGCCCCAGCATTTT
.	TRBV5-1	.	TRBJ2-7	CASSLGGGYEQYF	TGCGCCAGCAGCTTGGGTGGCGGCTACGAGCAGTACTTC
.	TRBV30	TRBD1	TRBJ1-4	CAWSAGGYEKLFF	TGTGCCTGGAGTGCAGGGGGGTATGAAAAACTGTTTTTT
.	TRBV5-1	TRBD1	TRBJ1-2	CASSPDRASYGYTF	TGCGCCAGCAGTCCGGACAGGGCCTCCTATGGCTACACCTTC
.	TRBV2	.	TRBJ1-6	CASSEGPRYSPLHF	TGTGCCAGCAGTGAGGGCCCCAGATATTCACCCCTCCACTTT
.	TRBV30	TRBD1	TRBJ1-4	CAWSSKGTGSEKLFF	TGTGCCTGGAGTAGTAAAGGGACAGGGAGTGAAAAACTGTTTTTT
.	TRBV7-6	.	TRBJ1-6	CASSVNNSPLHF	TGTGCCAGCAGCGTTAATAATTCACCCCTCCACTTT
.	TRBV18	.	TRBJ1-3	CASSRSAGNTIYF	TGTGCCAGCTCGCGCAGCGCTGGAAACACCATATATTTT
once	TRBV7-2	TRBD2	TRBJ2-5	CASNQLAGRRETQYF	TGTGCCAGCAACCAACTAGCGGGAAGACGGGAGACCCAGTACTTC
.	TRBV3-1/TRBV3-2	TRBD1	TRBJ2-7	CASSQDLRTGAYEQYF	TGTGCCAGCAGCCAAGATCTAAGGACAGGGGCCTACGAGCAGTACTTC
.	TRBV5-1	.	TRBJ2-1	CASSYFRAATYNEQFF	TGCGCCAGCAGCTATTTCAGGGCGGCGACCTACAATGAGCAGTTCTTC
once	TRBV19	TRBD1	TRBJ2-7	CASSIYTGTGSSYEQYF	TGTGCCAGTAGTATTTATACCGGGACAGGGAGCTCCTACGAGCAGTACTTC
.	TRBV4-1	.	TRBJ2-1	CASSQVKAGEQFF	TGCGCCAGCAGCCAAGTCAAAGCAGGTGAGCAGTTCTTC
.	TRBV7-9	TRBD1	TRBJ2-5	CASSLEDRAGETQYF	TGTGCCAGCAGCTTAGAGGACAGGGCAGGGGAGACCCAGTACTTC
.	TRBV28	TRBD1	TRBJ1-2	CASSLRQGVSYGYTF	TGTGCCAGCAGTTTACGACAGGGCGTGAGCTATGGCTACACCTTC
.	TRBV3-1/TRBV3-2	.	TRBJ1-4	CASSLRLQASGEKLFF	TGTGCCAGCAGCCTCAGATTACAGGCTTCCGGCGAAAAACTGTTTTTT
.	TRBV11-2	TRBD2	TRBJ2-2	CASSFTTSGRRNTGELFF	TGTGCCAGCAGCTTCACGACTAGCGGGAGAAGGAACACCGGGGAGCTGTTTTTT
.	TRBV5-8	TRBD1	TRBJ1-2	CASSSGTGSRYYGYTF	TGTGCCAGCAGCTCCGGGACAGGGAGCCGCTACTATGGCTACACCTTC
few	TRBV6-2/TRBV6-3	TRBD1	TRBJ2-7	CASSAGTGGSYEQYF	TGTGCCAGCAGTGCGGGGACAGGGGGGTCCTACGAGCAGTACTTC
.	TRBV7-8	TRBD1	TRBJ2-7	CASSPGGQVGEQYF	TGTGCCAGCAGCCCAGGGGGACAGGTAGGCGAGCAGTACTTC
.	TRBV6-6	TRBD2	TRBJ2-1	CASSYGLAGVGEQFF	TGTGCCAGCAGTTACGGGCTAGCGGGAGTGGGTGAGCAGTTCTTC
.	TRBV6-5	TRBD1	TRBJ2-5	CASSRGTAYQETQYF	TGTGCCAGCAGCAGGGGGACGGCGTACCAAGAGACCCAGTACTTC
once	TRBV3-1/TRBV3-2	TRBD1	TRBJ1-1	CASSSSRGLTEAFF	TGTGCCAGCAGCTCGAGCAGGGGGCTCACTGAAGCTTTCTTT
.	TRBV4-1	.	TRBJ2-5	CASSQSHPPQETQYF	TGCGCCAGCAGCCAGTCACACCCCCCCCAGGAGACCCAGTACTTC
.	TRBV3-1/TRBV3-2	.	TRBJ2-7	CANLLPWRSYEQYF	TGTGCCAACCTCCTCCCGTGGAGGTCCTACGAGCAGTACTTC
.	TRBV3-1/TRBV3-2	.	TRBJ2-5	CASSRQDQETQYF	TGTGCCAGCAGCCGACAGGACCAAGAGACCCAGTACTTC
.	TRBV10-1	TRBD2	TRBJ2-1	CASSALAGGQEQFF	TGCGCCAGCAGTGCACTAGCGGGGGGGCAAGAGCAGTTCTTC
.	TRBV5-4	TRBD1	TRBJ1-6	CASSFDRVAPLHF	TGTGCCAGCAGCTTCGACAGGGTGGCACCCCTCCACTTT
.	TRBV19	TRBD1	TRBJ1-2	CASSTRDRTFYGYTF	TGTGCCAGTAGTACGCGGGACAGGACCTTCTATGGCTACACCTTC
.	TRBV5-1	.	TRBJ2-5	CASSLVEGSRETQYF	TGCGCCAGCAGCTTGGTTGAGGGTTCGAGAGAGACCCAGTACTTC
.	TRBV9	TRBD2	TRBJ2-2	CASSALAGRNTGELFF	TGTGCCAGCAGCGCTCTAGCGGGAAGAAACACCGGGGAGCTGTTTTTT
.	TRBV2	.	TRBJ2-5	CASIFQETQYF	TGTGCCAGCATCTTCCAAGAGACCCAGTACTTC
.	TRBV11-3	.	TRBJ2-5	CASSSGEETQYF	TGTGCCAGCAGCTCGGGAGAAGAGACCCAGTACTTC
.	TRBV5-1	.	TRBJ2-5	CASSLGAAQETQYF	TGCGCCAGCAGCTTGGGGGCCGCACAAGAGACCCAGTACTTC
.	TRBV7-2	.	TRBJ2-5	CASSKRDSPLQLETQYF	TGTGCCAGCAGCAAAAGAGACAGCCCATTGCAATTGGAGACCCAGTACTTC
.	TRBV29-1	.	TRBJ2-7	CSVEEQGPYEQYF	TGCAGCGTTGAAGAGCAGGGTCCCTACGAGCAGTACTTC
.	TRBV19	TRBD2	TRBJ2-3	CASSIGLAGGSTDTQYF	TGTGCCAGTAGTATTGGCCTAGCGGGAGGGAGCACAGATACGCAGTATTTT
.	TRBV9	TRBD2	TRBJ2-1	CASSVDGASGGPYNEQFF	TGTGCCAGCAGCGTAGATGGGGCTAGCGGGGGGCCCTACAATGAGCAGTTCTTC
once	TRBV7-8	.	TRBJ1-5	CASSLYDQGNQPQHF	TGTGCCAGCAGCTTATACGATCAGGGCAATCAGCCCCAGCATTTT
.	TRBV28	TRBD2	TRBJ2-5	CASSFHSGSVKTQYF	TGTGCCAGCAGTTTCCATAGCGGGAGCGTTAAGACCCAGTACTTC
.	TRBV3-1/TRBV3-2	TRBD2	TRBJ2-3	CASSQATSGFTDTQYF	TGTGCCAGCAGCCAGGCAACTAGCGGGTTCACAGATACGCAGTATTTT